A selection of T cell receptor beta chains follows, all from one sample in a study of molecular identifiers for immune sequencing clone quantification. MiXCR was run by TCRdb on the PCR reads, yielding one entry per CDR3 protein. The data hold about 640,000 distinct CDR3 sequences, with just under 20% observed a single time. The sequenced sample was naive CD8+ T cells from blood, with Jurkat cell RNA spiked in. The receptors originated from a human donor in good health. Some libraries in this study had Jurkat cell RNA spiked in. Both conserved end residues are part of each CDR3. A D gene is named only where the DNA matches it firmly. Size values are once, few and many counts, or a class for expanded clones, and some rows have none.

cdr3_nt: TGCAGCGTTTATGGGGAGATGAACACTGAAGCTTTCTTT
cdr3_aa: CSVYGEMNTEAFF
j_call: TRBJ1-1
d_call: NA
clone_size: many
v_call: TRBV29-1

cdr3_nt: TGCGCCAGCAGCCAAGATTGGCAGTACACTGAAGCTTTCTTT
cdr3_aa: CASSQDWQYTEAFF
j_call: TRBJ1-1
d_call: NA
clone_size: many
v_call: TRBV4-3

cdr3_nt: TGTGCCACCAGCAGGGGTGGGTTCAATCAGCCCCAGCATTTT
cdr3_aa: CATSRGGFNQPQHF
j_call: TRBJ1-5
d_call: NA
clone_size: many
v_call: TRBV15

cdr3_nt: TGTGCCAGCAGTGAAGCATGGGGCGCGGATGAAAGACTGTTTTTT
cdr3_aa: CASSEAWGADERLFF
j_call: TRBJ1-4
d_call: NA
clone_size: NA
v_call: TRBV2

cdr3_nt: TGTGCCATCGGGACAGGGGGCTACGAGCAGTACTTC
cdr3_aa: CAIGTGGYEQYF
j_call: TRBJ2-7
d_call: TRBD1
clone_size: many
v_call: TRBV10-3

cdr3_nt: TGTGCCAGCAGCTTAGCCCCTTTGGGGGGCGCCACCGGGGAGCTGTTTTTT
cdr3_aa: CASSLAPLGGATGELFF
j_call: TRBJ2-2
d_call: NA
clone_size: many
v_call: TRBV7-9

cdr3_nt: TGTGCCAGCAGCCAGGGGGATCTTTCCTTGACCGGCCGGGCCAACGTCCTGACTTTC
cdr3_aa: CASSQGDLSLTGRANVLTF
j_call: TRBJ2-6
d_call: NA
clone_size: few
v_call: TRBV3-1

cdr3_nt: TGTGCCAGCAGCTCGGACAGGGAAACTAATGAGAAACTGGTTTTT
cdr3_aa: CASSSDRETNEKLVF
j_call: TRBJ1-4
d_call: TRBD1
clone_size: NA
v_call: TRBV7-2

cdr3_nt: TGCGCCAGCAGCCAACTGGTCGGGACTTCCTACTACGAGCAGTACTTC
cdr3_aa: CASSQLVGTSYYEQYF
j_call: TRBJ2-7
d_call: NA
clone_size: few
v_call: TRBV4-1

cdr3_nt: TGTGCCAGCACCGAAATGGATACGCAGTATTTT
cdr3_aa: CASTEMDTQYF
j_call: TRBJ2-3
d_call: NA
clone_size: few
v_call: TRBV12-3/TRBV12-4

cdr3_nt: TGTGCCAGCAGCTTTGGAGTATCTGAAGCTTTCTTT
cdr3_aa: CASSFGVSEAFF
j_call: TRBJ1-1
d_call: NA
clone_size: many
v_call: TRBV7-9

cdr3_nt: TGTGCCAGCAGCCTTTCAGAACAGGGGTACCAAGAGACCCAGTACTTC
cdr3_aa: CASSLSEQGYQETQYF
j_call: TRBJ2-5
d_call: TRBD1
clone_size: few
v_call: TRBV5-6

cdr3_nt: TGTGCCACCCGGGATATGGGTTCCAATGAGCAGTTCTTC
cdr3_aa: CATRDMGSNEQFF
j_call: TRBJ2-1
d_call: NA
clone_size: many
v_call: TRBV12-3/TRBV12-4

cdr3_nt: TGTGCCAGCAGTTCCCTGAGCTCCTATAATTCACCCCTCCACTTT
cdr3_aa: CASSSLSSYNSPLHF
j_call: TRBJ1-6
d_call: NA
clone_size: many
v_call: TRBV6-5

cdr3_nt: TGTGCCAGCAGTTTAATGCGGAGCACAGATACGCAGTATTTT
cdr3_aa: CASSLMRSTDTQYF
j_call: TRBJ2-3
d_call: NA
clone_size: NA
v_call: TRBV12-3/TRBV12-4